The entry that follows covers one T cell receptor beta chain sequence. Its cognate antigen is unknown. The identical CDR3 is also encoded by other nucleotide sequences in the sample. The data belong to a study of cytomegalovirus exposure and HLA in healthy donors. Whole-study results and caveats: In an earlier analysis, about 87% or about 30%: the productive usage of most TCR beta V segments. For cytomegalovirus status, the classifier reportedly gave diagnoses with high specificity and sensitivity. In a later analysis, specific HLA alleles were associated with 15,000 to 20,000 TCR beta sequences at a 0.05 false discovery rate. A later analysis linked a missense variant in DCLRE1C to the trimming of TCR beta V and J genes.

Germline V gives CDR1 SGHRS, CDR2 YFSETQ. Trimming cost V 0 bases and J 2 bases; bases outside gene matches: 1. There are 16 residues in the CDR3. The PCR was carried out with 60 Vbeta primers and 13 Jbeta primers. Assay used: immunoSEQ multiplex PCR; TCRdb lists only in-frame clones, some missing. The sample contains fewer than 250,000 clones, about four fifths of which appear only once. The sequence was obtained from a woman aged 35 to 49 in good health and CMV-seronegative. The rearrangement links TRBV5-1 to TRBJ2-2, with 10 nucleotides matching TRBD2. Sequencing was performed on PBMCs. This chain's CDR3 is CASSLGTSGNTGELFF. The DNA for the CDR3 is TGCGCCAGCAGCTTGGGGACTAGCGGAAACACCGGGGAGCTGTTTTTT.